This T cell receptor (beta chain) was recovered during a study of graft-versus-host responses after intestinal transplantation. About the study: Each patient got anti-thymocyte globulin induction, then tacrolimus and steroids for three to four years. Study-wide results and limits: Allograft graft-versus-host to host-versus-graft clonal ratios ran high in patients with graft-donor T cell macrochimerism. Detection of GvH clones occurred in recipient marrow, and some had their first appearance in ileum or blood.

This clone appeared once. What it binds is not known. CDR3 length equals 13 residues. Germline V gives CDR1 SGHVS, CDR2 FQNEAQ. V lost 1 base, J lost 4 bases, and 5 bases lay in between. Some clones are missing from TCRdb's copy, which holds only in-frame ones; the method was immunoSEQ multiplex PCR. The sample has some 93,000 clones; over 75% are singletons. The sequence derives from a human donor who received an intestinal transplant. Sequences were derived from unstimulated CD8+ T cells sorted from spleen or lymph node cells, sampled before intestinal transplant. The chain carries TRBV7-8 and TRBJ1-5; D remains unclear. CDR3 sequence: CASSLVGNQPQHF. As DNA, the CDR3 is TGTGCCAGCAGCTTAGTCGGGAATCAGCCCCAGCATTTT. Drawing the rest from reference TRBV7-8 and TRBJ1-5, the complete variable domain is GAGVSQSPRYKVAKRGQDVALRCDPISGHVSLFWYQQALGQGPEFLTYFQNEAQLDKSGLPSDRFFAERPEGSVSTLKIQRTQQEDSAVYLCASSLVGNQPQHFGDGTRLSIL.